Listed here are 18 T cell receptor beta chains from one sample, sequenced in a study of vaccination and CD4 T cells after COVID-19. Cultured CD4+ T cell DNA underwent sequencing with the Oncomine TCR Beta short-read assay. MiXCR, run by TCRdb on the PCR reads, gives a single entry per CDR3 protein. The sample carries about 25,000 distinct CDR3 sequences, roughly three fifths recorded once. No cognate antigen is known for these TCRs. Sample treatment: approximately 9-day PBMC culture with coronavirus spike peptide pools or control peptides (ViraFEST assay). The sequencing sample was made of CD4+ T cells from blood, cultured in vitro. These receptors all come from a human donor who had recovered from COVID-19.

This clonotype has a handful of counts. The gene calls are TRBV7-9 and TRBJ1-1; 12 bases align to TRBD1. With V trimmed by 3 bases and J by 9 bases, 5 bases remained unmatched. In germline, CDR1 is SEHNR, CDR2 FQNEAQ (reference sequence). The CDR3 runs 14 residues. CDR3 DNA sequence: TGTGCCAGCAGCTTGCCGGGACAGGGGGCGCAAGCTTTCTTT. Protein product: CASSLPGQGAQAFF.

This clonotype was observed a handful of times. The chain joins TRBV4-3 to TRBJ1-2; D remains unclear. Germline V gives CDR1 LGHNA, CDR2 YSLEER. The CDR3 totals 13 residues. The ends were cut back, 1 base at V and 3 bases at J, with 6 bases in the middle. CDR3 amino acids: CASSQGGDYGYTF. In nucleotides, the CDR3 is TGCGCCAGCAGCCAAGGGGGTGACTATGGCTACACCTTC.

The chain joins TRBV19 to TRBJ1-2; TRBD1 agrees at 7 bases. This CDR3 has 15 residues. The junction had 11 bases not matched to a gene; V was cut back by 6 bases and J by 4 bases. Germline CDR1 is LNHDA and CDR2 is SQIVND (reference sequence). The CDR3 sequence: CASRTIAGGLYGYTF. CDR3 sequence (DNA): TGTGCCAGTAGAACTATAGCAGGGGGTCTCTATGGCTACACCTTC.

CDR3 sequence (DNA): TGTGCCACCAGCAGATCTTTTACAGGTGCCGGGGAGCTGTTTTTT. Protein: CATSRSFTGAGELFF. The rearrangement joins TRBV15 to TRBJ2-2; D might be TRBD1 (5 bases). Germline CDR1 and CDR2: LNHNV and YYDKDF (reference sequence). The CDR3 has 15 amino acids. V was clipped by 2 bases and J by 6 bases, with 13 bases between them.

CDR3 nucleotides: TGTGCCAGTAGTACGGGACAGCTAAATCAGCCCCAGCATTTT. Translated: CASSTGQLNQPQHF. This chain uses TRBV19 with TRBJ1-5; 7 bases line up with TRBD1. This CDR3 comprises 14 residues. V dropped 4 bases and J dropped 4; count of bases not matched to a gene: 4. Germline CDR1 and CDR2: LNHDA and SQIVND (reference sequence).

This rearrangement joins TRBV2 to TRBJ2-7, with a tentative D call TRBD1 (5 bases). The V and J ends lost 6 bases and 10 bases respectively, with 13 bases between them. The CDR3 has 11 residues. Germline CDR1 is SNHLY and CDR2 is FYNNEI. For the CDR3, the DNA is TGTGCCAGCAGGGAAAGACAGCGCCAGTACTTC. Translation gives CASRERQRQYF.

The genes are TRBV5-6 and TRBJ1-6; 10 bases are a match to TRBD1. J was trimmed by 10 bases and V by 0 bases; bases with no gene match: 1. The CDR3 extends over 14 amino acids. Germline V gives CDR1 SGHDT, CDR2 YYEEEE. CDR3 DNA sequence: TGTGCCAGCAGCTTGGGGACAGGGGGATCACCCCTCCACTTT. Translated: CASSLGTGGSPLHF.

The gene calls are TRBV6-1 and TRBJ1-1, with D perhaps TRBD1 (5 bases). Trimming left V 2 bases short and J 10 bases short, with 8 bases between. The CDR3 contains 11 residues. Germline values: CDR1 MNHNS, CDR2 SASEGT. The CDR3, as DNA: TGTGCCAGCAGTGAAACGGGGGGAGCTTTCTTT. It translates to CASSETGGAFF.

This sequence joins TRBV6-2 or TRBV6-3 and TRBJ2-1; TRBD2 aligns across 7 bases. This CDR3 contains 16 residues. V shed 6 bases, J shed 6 bases, and the junction held 14 bases outside the gene matches. Germline loops: CDR1 MNHEY, CDR2 SVGEGT. CDR3 bases: TGTGCCAGCAGGTTCCTCGGGGGGACCCGAGCCAATGAGCAGTTCTTC. Its protein product is CASRFLGGTRANEQFF.

This clonotype appeared a few times. The V and J genes are TRBV7-3 and TRBJ1-6; D is undetermined. This CDR3 has 14 amino acids. Germline V lookup: CDR1 SGHTA, CDR2 FQGTGA. Deletions cut 6 bases from V and 1 base from J, with 7 bases between. Here the CDR3 reads CASSLSSYNSPLHF. Here the CDR3 DNA reads TGTGCCAGCAGTCTATCATCCTATAATTCACCCCTCCACTTT.

The V gene is TRBV7-9, the J gene TRBJ2-7; 8 bases match TRBD1. Germline V gives CDR1 SEHNR, CDR2 FQNEAQ (reference sequence). The CDR3 runs to 15 residues. The V and J ends lost 5 bases and 5 bases, in that order; junction bases with no gene match: 11. The CDR3 DNA follows: TGTGCCAGCAGCCCCGGACAGGGAGGTTGGGACGAGCAGTACTTC. The encoded protein is CASSPGQGGWDEQYF.

J is TRBJ2-1 and V is TRBV6-1; TRBD2 aligns across 12 bases. Germline V gene lookup returns CDR1 MNHNS and CDR2 SASEGT. The CDR3 totals 16 residues. V gave up 5 bases and J gave up 8 bases; unmatched junction bases: 10. CDR3 residues: CASSLTTSGRFDEQFF. For the CDR3, the DNA is TGTGCCAGCAGTCTCACGACTAGCGGGAGATTCGATGAGCAGTTCTTC.

In this sample, this clonotype turned up once. V usage is TRBV4-3 and J usage is TRBJ1-2; D is unresolved. Trimming took off 0 bases at V and 1 base at J, with 9 bases between the two ends. Germline-derived CDR1 and CDR2 are LGHNA and YSLEER. CDR3 size: 15 residues. This chain's CDR3 is CASSQEQTFNYGYTF. The CDR3 DNA reads as TGCGCCAGCAGCCAAGAACAAACATTTAACTATGGCTACACCTTC.

This chain connects TRBV7-2 to TRBJ1-1, with D possibly TRBD1 on 5 matching bases. The CDR3 runs to 15 residues. V was shortened by 3 bases and J by 3 bases, with 14 bases between the two germline ends. Looked up from germline, CDR1 is SGHTA and CDR2 is FQGNSA. DNA for the CDR3: TGTGCCAGCAGCTTTGACGGGGGAGGGTACACTGAAGCTTTCTTT. As protein: CASSFDGGGYTEAFF.

This clonotype showed up just a few times. The rearrangement links TRBV6-2 or TRBV6-3 to TRBJ1-2; a possible D gene is TRBD1 (6 bases). The CDR3 loop spans 15 amino acids. Trimming pared 5 bases from V and 1 base from J, leaving 14 bases between. Looked up from germline, CDR1 is MNHEY and CDR2 is SVGEGT. Here the CDR3 DNA reads TGTGCCAGCAGTCAGCCGGACAGAGTTAACTATGGCTACACCTTC. Its translation is CASSQPDRVNYGYTF.

The chain combines TRBV20-1 with TRBJ1-2; 8 positions agree with TRBD1. V shed 0 bases and J 4 bases; nucleotides not matched to a gene: 10. The germline V gene has CDR1 DFQATT and CDR2 SNEGSKA (reference sequence). This CDR3 contains 16 residues. The CDR3 is CSARDAGGKGLYGYTF. The DNA for the CDR3 is TGCAGTGCTAGAGATGCAGGGGGCAAGGGCCTCTATGGCTACACCTTC.

The genes are TRBV11-2 and TRBJ2-7; D possibly matches TRBD1 or TRBD2 (5 bases each). CDR3 length: 13 residues. V was cut by 1 base and J by 6 bases, with 10 bases left in between. Germline CDR1 is SGHAT and CDR2 is FQNNGV. DNA for the CDR3: TGTGCCAGCAGCTTAGGTGCAGGGACCGAGCAGTACTTC. Protein sequence: CASSLGAGTEQYF.

This clonotype was seen more than once but under ten times. The rearrangement links TRBV7-9 to TRBJ2-1; 8 bases agree with TRBD1. CDR1 and CDR2 (germline): SEHNR, FQNEAQ (reference sequence). This CDR3 contains 12 residues. Unmatched junction bases numbered 6, after V lost 5 bases and J lost 12 bases. The CDR3 DNA sequence: TGTGCCAGCAGCGAACCCGGGACAGGGCAGTTCTTC. This codes for CASSEPGTGQFF.